A single sample gave rise to the 3 T cell receptor beta chains below, sequenced in a study of memory CD4+ T cells and cytomegalovirus serostatus. Single viable CD3+CD4+CD8-CD45RO+ cells were sorted as the memory CD4+ T cells. The data were produced by immunoSEQ multiplex PCR, yet TCRdb's version contains in-frame clones alone and is incomplete. The data hold about 54,000 clones, with about 80% observed a single time. The sequenced sample was memory CD4+ T cells from blood. Receptors were obtained from an adult in good health and CMV-seropositive.

This clone turned up a few times. The chain couples TRBV7-6 to TRBJ2-6; D gene uncertain. V lost 0 bases to trimming and J lost 0 bases, with 6 bases between them. CDR1 is SGHVS, CDR2 FNYEAQ, per germline. This CDR3 contains 16 residues. In DNA, the CDR3 is TGTGCCAGCAGCTTAGCGCCCCCCTCTGGGGCCAACGTCCTGACTTTC. Translating it yields CASSLAPPSGANVLTF.

The chain couples TRBV6-5 to TRBJ2-1, with D maybe TRBD2 (6 bases). Trimming cost V 3 bases and J 8 bases, with 14 bases left between them. The V gene's germline CDR1 is MNHEY and CDR2 SVGAGI. CDR3 length: 14 residues. For the CDR3, the DNA is TGTGCCAGCAGTTATCGGCGGGGAGACCATGAGCAGTTCTTC. It yields the protein CASSYRRGDHEQFF.

Of note for this clone: The same CDR3 can be traced to other DNA sequences in this sample. V and J are TRBV20-1 and TRBJ1-4, with D unresolved. The length of the CDR3 is 11 residues. Trimming pared 0 bases from V and 8 bases from J, leaving 4 bases between. Germline CDR1 DFQATT, CDR2 SNEGSKA (reference sequence). Written as DNA, the CDR3 is TGCAGTGCTAGAGATCGGGAAAAACTGTTTTTT. Translating it yields CSARDREKLFF.